These 25 T cell receptor beta chains came from one sample sequenced in a study of T cell responses to AZD1222 COVID-19 vaccine. The assay was immunoSEQ multiplex PCR, and TCRdb's table has in-frame clones only and misses some. The sample has around 160,000 clones; over 80% are singletons. Sequencing used peripheral blood, obtained on day 0 of MenACWY control vaccination. These TCRs come from an adult in good health.

This clone occurred once. The CDR3 region has the DNA TGTGCCAGCAGCTTAAGGCGGGAGCCCGTGGAGACCCAGTACTTC. Translating gives CASSLRREPVETQYF. This chain uses TRBV7-9 with TRBJ2-5; TRBD2 matches at 7 bases. The V gene's germline CDR1 is SEHNR and CDR2 FQNEAQ (reference sequence). V dropped 2 bases and J dropped 5; count of bases not matched to a gene: 8. CDR3 length: 15 residues.

This clone has just a few counts. This rearrangement joins TRBV24-1 to TRBJ2-2, with unresolved D. The germline V gene has CDR1 KGHDR and CDR2 SFDVKD. The ends were cut back, 7 bases at V and 8 bases at J, with 10 bases in the middle. The CDR3 has 12 residues. This chain's CDR3 is CATSGDFGELFF. CDR3 bases: TGTGCCACCAGCGGCGATTTTGGGGAGCTGTTTTTT.

V gene TRBV10-2 combines with J gene TRBJ1-6; D not certain. This CDR3 has 13 amino acids. V dropped 7 bases and J dropped 9 bases, with 13 bases sitting between them. Germline CDR1 reads WSHSY; CDR2 reads SAAADI. The CDR3 reads CASIRTEFSPLHF. The CDR3, as DNA: TGCGCCAGCATCAGGACGGAGTTTTCACCCCTCCACTTT.

The genes are TRBV12-3 or TRBV12-4 and TRBJ1-2; D may be TRBD1 (5 bases). Trimming stripped 6 bases from V and 2 bases from J, with 10 bases between. This CDR3 contains 13 residues. CDR3 residues: CASRKTDNYGYTF. As DNA, the CDR3 is TGTGCCAGCAGAAAGACAGACAACTATGGCTACACCTTC.

V and J are TRBV5-6 and TRBJ1-1; a weak D match, TRBD1 (6 bases). The V and J ends lost 4 bases and 0 bases respectively, with 16 bases between them. CDR1 and CDR2 (germline): SGHDT, YYEEEE. The CDR3 is 16 residues long. The CDR3 loop reads CASSPGPGVMNTEAFF. In nucleotides, the CDR3 is TGTGCCAGCAGCCCAGGCCCAGGGGTGATGAACACTGAAGCTTTCTTT.

This chain uses TRBV28 with TRBJ2-7; the D gene is possibly TRBD2 (5 bases). The CDR3 length is 12 residues. In germline, CDR1 is MDHEN, CDR2 SYDVKM. Trimming took 5 bases from V and 4 from J, leaving 9 bases between them. The CDR3 coding sequence is TGTGCCAGCAGTCGGGGTGATTACGAGCAGTACTTC. It yields the protein CASSRGDYEQYF.

This chain connects TRBV9 to TRBJ1-6, with a weak D call TRBD1 (6 bases). The CDR3 is made up of 15 amino acids. Germline CDR1 SGDLS, CDR2 YYNGEE. V was pared by 4 bases and J by 10 bases, with 18 bases between. The CDR3 nucleotides are TGTGCCAGCAGCCCCTCGTGGGGGGCCGAATCACCCCTCCACTTT. As protein: CASSPSWGAESPLHF.

This chain links TRBV10-1 with TRBJ2-7; TRBD1 matches at 7 bases. V lost 2 bases and J lost 7; bases outside the gene matches: 8. CDR1 is WNHNN, CDR2 SYGVQD, per germline (reference sequence). CDR3 length: 14 residues. This chain's CDR3 is CASSEKGAPGEQYF. DNA for the CDR3: TGCGCCAGCAGTGAGAAGGGGGCTCCGGGAGAGCAGTACTTC.

The rearrangement joins TRBV4-1 to TRBJ2-3; TRBD1 or TRBD2 may be the D gene (5 bases each). The germline V gene has CDR1 MGHRA and CDR2 YSYEKL. The CDR3 spans 17 residues. The V gene lost 4 bases and the J gene lost 2 bases, with 19 bases spanning the gap. CDR3 amino acids: CASSLSTGASNTDTQYF. The CDR3 nucleotides are TGCGCCAGCAGCCTCTCAACCGGGGCTTCCAACACAGATACGCAGTATTTT.

The chain links TRBV9 to TRBJ1-3; D call uncertain. CDR1 and CDR2 (germline): SGDLS, YYNGEE. The V end lost 0 bases, the J end lost 0 bases, and 13 bases lay between the germline ends. This CDR3 comprises 17 residues. This CDR3 reads CASSVESTRRSGNTIYF. CDR3 nucleotides: TGTGCCAGCAGCGTAGAAAGTACACGACGCTCTGGAAACACCATATATTTT.

This rearrangement joins TRBV5-5 to TRBJ1-5; a weak D match, TRBD1 (6 bases). From germline, CDR1 is SGHKS and CDR2 YYEKEE (reference sequence). V gave up 7 bases and J gave up 1 base, with 15 bases separating them. The CDR3 has 15 amino acids. CDR3 in amino acids: CASRPTGFSNQPQHF. The CDR3 coding sequence is TGTGCCAGCCGACCAACAGGGTTCAGCAATCAGCCCCAGCATTTT.

The genes are TRBV19 and TRBJ2-5; the match to TRBD1 covers 9 bases. The CDR3 has 13 residues. Trimming cost V 6 bases and J 7 bases; bases outside gene matches: 6. The germline V gene has CDR1 LNHDA and CDR2 SQIVND (reference sequence). The CDR3 DNA reads TGTGCCAGTAGCACAGGGGGCGACGGGACCCAGTACTTC. Translating it yields CASSTGGDGTQYF. Using reference TRBV19 and TRBJ2-5 for the parts outside the CDR3, the full variable domain is DGGITQSPKYLFRKEGQNVTLSCEQNLNHDAMYWYRQDPGQGLRLIYYSQIVNDFQKGDIAEGYSVSREKKESFPLTVTSAQKNPTAFYLCASSTGGDGTQYFGPGTRLLVL.

The chain employs TRBV18 and TRBJ1-1; 8 bases map to TRBD1. CDR3 size: 14 residues. V trimming: 5 bases; J trimming: 1 base; junction bases outside the gene matches: 3. The germline V gene encodes CDR1 KGHSH and CDR2 LQKENI. Here the CDR3 reads CASSDRGGNTEAFF. CDR3 sequence (DNA): TGTGCCAGCTCAGACAGGGGAGGGAACACTGAAGCTTTCTTT. Variable domain in full (rest from reference TRBV18 and TRBJ1-1): NAGVMQNPRHLVRRRGQEARLRCSPMKGHSHVYWYRQLPEEGLKFMVYLQKENIIDESGMPKERFSAEFPKEGPSILRIQQVVRGDSAAYFCASSDRGGNTEAFFGQGTRLTVV.

The CDR3 loop reads CSASSQVISGNTIYF. The CDR3 region has the DNA TGCAGTGCTAGTTCTCAGGTCATCTCTGGAAACACCATATATTTT. V and J are TRBV20-1 and TRBJ1-3; no clear D. The germline CDR1 and CDR2 sequences are DFQATT and SNEGSKA (reference sequence). The CDR3 spans 15 residues. V was clipped by 3 bases and J by 0 bases, with 12 bases between them.

CDR3 residues: CASGAQGGTEAFF. The CDR3 DNA is TGTGCCAGCGGGGCTCAGGGGGGGACTGAAGCTTTCTTT. The chain carries TRBV7-9 and TRBJ1-1, with 7 nucleotides matching TRBD1. Germline CDR1 and CDR2: SEHNR and FQNEAQ (reference sequence). The CDR3 length is 13 residues. With V trimmed by 8 bases and J by 5 bases, 8 bases remained unmatched.

The V and J genes are TRBV6-5 and TRBJ1-4; D unclear. Trimming shortened V by 2 bases and J by 3 bases, and 4 bases separated the two germline ends. The CDR3 has 13 residues. From germline, CDR1 is MNHEY and CDR2 SVGAGI. CDR3 DNA: TGTGCCAGCAGTTACGGGCCTAATGAAAAACTGTTTTTT. Protein sequence: CASSYGPNEKLFF.

The DNA for the CDR3 is TGTGCCAGCAGCAATCTCGGAGGTGTGAACACTGAAGCTTTCTTT. Protein: CASSNLGGVNTEAFF. The J gene is TRBJ1-1, the V gene TRBV7-9; D uncertain. CDR1 and CDR2 from the germline V gene are SEHNR and FQNEAQ (reference sequence). Trimming pared 5 bases from V and 0 bases from J, leaving 13 bases between. This CDR3 region has 15 residues.

The genes are TRBV5-1 and TRBJ2-7; tentative D call: TRBD1 (5 bases). This CDR3 spans 13 amino acids. V was cut by 5 bases and J by 0 bases, with 9 bases left in between. CDR1 SGHRS and CDR2 YFSETQ come from the germline V gene. The CDR3 DNA is TGCGCCAGCAGTAGGGGCGGCTCCTACGAGCAGTACTTC. Protein: CASSRGGSYEQYF.

The chain is built from TRBV2 and TRBJ1-6; D not resolved. From germline, CDR1 is SNHLY and CDR2 FYNNEI. The CDR3 covers 14 residues. Trimming left V 0 bases short and J 8 bases short, with 8 bases between. The CDR3 region has the DNA TGTGCCAGCAGTGAAGCGCTTCTATATTCACCCCTCCACTTT. Its translation is CASSEALLYSPLHF.

The chain recombines TRBV21-1 with TRBJ1-4. TRBV21-1 is termed a pseudogene. The CDR3 consists of 16 residues. The CDR3 loop is CASSKGKSATNEKLFF. The CDR3 region has the DNA TGTGCCAGCAGCAAAGGAAAGAGTGCAACTAATGAAAAACTGTTTTTT.

This chain links TRBV5-6 with TRBJ2-7; D remains ambiguous. The germline V and J ends were trimmed by 4 bases and 2 bases, with 10 bases remaining between them. Germline V gene data show CDR1 as SGHDT and CDR2 as YYEEEE. The CDR3 totals 13 residues. CDR3 sequence (DNA): TGTGCCAGCAGCCCTGGACGGACCTACGAGCAGTACTTC. Translated: CASSPGRTYEQYF.

This chain joins TRBV3-1 (or the pseudogene TRBV3-2) and TRBJ2-7; D is ambiguous. CDR1 is LGHDT and CDR2 is YNNKEL in the germline V gene (reference sequence). Deletions cut 1 base from V and 5 bases from J, with 9 bases between. The CDR3 spans 13 residues. CDR3 coding DNA: TGTGCCAGCAGCCAAGCGATGGCTAACGAGCAGTACTTC. Translation: CASSQAMANEQYF.

This rearrangement joins TRBV30 to TRBJ2-3; 8 nucleotides line up with TRBD1. The ends lost 2 bases at V and 3 bases at J; junction bases unmatched: 4. This CDR3 is built from 14 residues. CDR1 and CDR2 (germline): GTSNPN, SVGIG (reference sequence). The CDR3 protein is CAWSKGQGTDTQYF. The DNA of the CDR3 is TGTGCCTGGAGTAAAGGACAGGGAACAGATACGCAGTATTTT.

The V and J genes are TRBV5-1 and TRBJ2-3; 14 nucleotides align to TRBD2. V was pared by 6 bases and J by 6 bases, with 3 bases of the junction left unmatched. There are 14 residues in the CDR3. CDR1 and CDR2 from the germline V gene are SGHRS and YFSETQ. The CDR3 DNA follows: TGCGCCAGCACCGGGACTAGCGGGAGTGATACGCAGTATTTT. Its translation: CASTGTSGSDTQYF.

The chain employs TRBV7-9 and TRBJ2-7; D is ambiguous. CDR1 is SEHNR and CDR2 is FQNEAQ in the germline V gene (reference sequence). V lost 7 bases, J lost 0 bases, and 10 bases lay in between. The CDR3 is 13 amino acids. CDR3 region: CASTKTLSYEQYF. The CDR3 DNA reads TGTGCCAGCACTAAGACACTCTCCTACGAGCAGTACTTC. Filled out from reference TRBV7-9 and TRBJ2-7, the complete variable domain reads DTGVSQNPRHKITKRGQNVTFRCDPISEHNRLYWYRQTLGQGPEFLTYFQNEAQLEKSRLLSDRFSAERPKGSFSTLEIQRTEQGDSAMYLCASTKTLSYEQYFGPGTRLTVT.